The 31 T cell receptor beta chains given below trace back to one sample, sequenced in a study of cytomegalovirus exposure and HLA in healthy donors. Both 60 Vbeta primers and 13 Jbeta primers went into the PCR. The assay was immunoSEQ multiplex PCR, and TCRdb's table has in-frame clones only and misses some. The data hold roughly 140,000 clones, with more than 75% observed a single time. Source material: PBMCs. These receptors all stem from a woman aged 18-35 years in good health and CMV-seronegative.

Here the CDR3 reads CASSPPGQGIAGELFF. In DNA form, the CDR3 reads TGTGCCAGCTCACCCCCGGGACAGGGCATCGCCGGGGAGCTGTTTTTT. The genes are TRBV18 and TRBJ2-2, with TRBD1 matching over 9 bases. This CDR3 is 16 amino acids long. CDR1 is KGHSH, CDR2 LQKENI, per germline. The V and J ends lost 3 bases and 6 bases, in that order; junction bases with no gene match: 8.

This clone was seen only a few times. The genes are TRBV9 and TRBJ1-2; 9 nucleotides agree with TRBD1. Trimming removed 0 bases from V and 2 bases from J; junction bases left unmatched: 14. The germline gives CDR1 SGDLS, CDR2 YYNGEE. The CDR3 extends over 19 amino acids. The CDR3 coding sequence is TGTGCCAGCAGCGTAGCTTCCCCGGGACAGGGAAAGTGGAACTATGGCTACACCTTC. Protein sequence: CASSVASPGQGKWNYGYTF.

This rearrangement joins TRBV5-1 to TRBJ1-1; D is perhaps TRBD1 (5 bases). CDR1 is SGHRS, CDR2 YFSETQ, per germline. V gave up 0 bases and J gave up 11 bases, with 14 bases separating them. This CDR3 comprises 13 residues. The CDR3 DNA follows: TGCGCCAGCAGCTTGGCCCCGGAATCAGGGGCTTTCTTT. Amino acid sequence: CASSLAPESGAFF.

The chain couples TRBV5-1 to TRBJ2-5, with TRBD2 identical over 8 bases. V dropped 0 bases and J dropped 5; count of bases not matched to a gene: 18. CDR1 and CDR2 (germline): SGHRS, YFSETQ. The CDR3 length is 19 residues. The DNA of the CDR3 is TGCGCCAGCAGCTTGGGGCCAGCGGGGGCCGTCGCGGTGCGGGAGACCCAGTACTTC. Translation gives CASSLGPAGAVAVRETQYF.

The genes are TRBV7-2 and TRBJ2-3; perhaps TRBD1 as D (5 bases). The V and J ends lost 5 bases and 0 bases respectively, with 6 bases between them. The CDR3 length is 13 residues. Germline values: CDR1 SGHTA, CDR2 FQGNSA. As DNA, the CDR3 is TGTGCCAGCAGCCGACAGAGCACAGATACGCAGTATTTT. Protein sequence: CASSRQSTDTQYF.

The chain uses TRBV28 and TRBJ2-7, with 12 bases fitting TRBD2. CDR1 MDHEN and CDR2 SYDVKM come from the germline V gene. There are 18 residues in the CDR3. V gave up 5 bases and J gave up 5 bases; unmatched junction bases: 16. As DNA, the CDR3 is TGTGCCAGCAGTCCTCGAACCCTGACTAGCGGGAGAGTCAACGAGCAGTACTTC. Translating it yields CASSPRTLTSGRVNEQYF.

The rearrangement uses TRBV7-2 and TRBJ1-3; no clear D gene. Trimming cost V 2 bases and J 4 bases, with 12 bases left between them. The CDR3 totals 15 residues. Per the germline V gene, CDR1 is SGHTA and CDR2 is FQGNSA. CDR3 loop: CASSLYGVSGNTIYF. CDR3 nucleotide sequence: TGTGCCAGCAGCTTATACGGGGTCTCAGGAAACACCATATATTTT.

The chain is built from TRBV19 and TRBJ2-7; 12 positions agree with TRBD1. This CDR3 has 18 amino acids. Germline lookup yields CDR1 LNHDA and CDR2 SQIVND (reference sequence). V trimming: 4 bases; J trimming: 5 bases; junction bases outside the gene matches: 15. CDR3 DNA sequence: TGTGCCAGTAGTACCGGGACAGGGGGCGTGGTGGGCCGCCACGAGCAGTACTTC. This encodes CASSTGTGGVVGRHEQYF.

The rearrangement links TRBV6-7 to TRBJ1-4, with 8 bases identical to TRBD1. TRBV6-7 is labeled an ORF, and its function is uncertain. The V gene end was trimmed by 4 bases and the J gene end by 2 bases; junction bases not matched to a gene: 18. There are 20 residues in the CDR3. The CDR3, as DNA: TGTGCCAGCAGTTTACTCGAGGGCAATAGGCAGGGGGCGACTAATGAAAAACTGTTTTTT. It yields the protein CASSLLEGNRQGATNEKLFF.

This chain connects TRBV5-6 to TRBJ2-7, with 7 bases lining up with TRBD1. CDR3 size: 15 residues. CDR1 is SGHDT, CDR2 YYEEEE, per germline. The V gene end was trimmed by 0 bases and the J gene end by 5 bases; junction bases not matched to a gene: 8. The CDR3 DNA follows: TGTGCCAGCAGCTTGGGACAGGGAATCGTCCACGAGCAGTACTTC. Translating it yields CASSLGQGIVHEQYF.

This clone was observed a handful of times. The V and J genes are TRBV10-3 and TRBJ2-2; D might be TRBD1 (5 bases). The CDR3 sequence is 15 residues long. Trimming left V 3 bases short and J 0 bases short, with 8 bases between. CDR1 ENHRY and CDR2 SYGVKD come from the germline V gene. CDR3 coding DNA: TGTGCCATCAGTGACAGGGCGGCGAACACCGGGGAGCTGTTTTTT. It encodes CAISDRAANTGELFF.

This chain joins TRBV19 and TRBJ2-1, with no clear D. The CDR3 is 15 amino acids. Germline loops: CDR1 LNHDA, CDR2 SQIVND (reference sequence). Trimming shortened V by 0 bases and J by 0 bases, and 6 bases separated the two germline ends. The CDR3 spells CASSIDSSSYNEQFF. The CDR3 DNA sequence: TGTGCCAGTAGTATAGATTCGAGCTCCTACAATGAGCAGTTCTTC.

This chain links TRBV27 with TRBJ2-7; D perhaps matches TRBD2 (5 bases). CDR3 length equals 13 residues. Germline loops: CDR1 MNHEY, CDR2 SMNVEV (reference sequence). V shed 2 bases and J shed 3 bases, with 8 bases lying between them. The CDR3: CASSLREGYEQYF. The DNA of the CDR3 is TGTGCCAGCAGTTTACGGGAAGGCTACGAGCAGTACTTC.

This clone is a singleton in its sample. The V call is TRBV7-2, the J call TRBJ1-2, with a possible D match to TRBD1 (6 bases). The CDR3 sequence is 14 residues long. Germline V CDR1 and CDR2: SGHTA, FQGNSA. Trimming removed 5 bases from V and 4 bases from J, with 14 bases in between. The CDR3 coding sequence is TGTGCCAGCAGCATCCACAGGGAATCCTATGGCTACACCTTC. Translating gives CASSIHRESYGYTF.

This chain connects TRBV5-1 to TRBJ2-3; a possible D gene is TRBD1 (6 bases). The V end lost 0 bases, the J end lost 2 bases, and 10 bases lay between the germline ends. Per the germline V gene, CDR1 is SGHRS and CDR2 is YFSETQ. This CDR3 is 15 amino acids long. The CDR3 nucleotides read TGCGCCAGCAGCTTGGGGACAGCAATCACAGATACGCAGTATTTT. Translated, it gives CASSLGTAITDTQYF.

Only one count was recorded for this clone. The CDR3 region has the DNA TGTGCCAGCAGCCCATCCAGGGACGGGGAGCTGTTTTTT. Amino acids: CASSPSRDGELFF. The genes are TRBV11-2 and TRBJ2-2; weak D call: TRBD1 (5 bases). V was shortened by 5 bases and J by 7 bases, with 11 bases between the two germline ends. This CDR3 contains 13 residues. Germline V gene lookup returns CDR1 SGHAT and CDR2 FQNNGV.

This clone occurred once. This chain connects TRBV4-3 to TRBJ2-7; D is unresolved. V was cut by 0 bases and J by 5 bases, with 14 bases left in between. In germline, CDR1 is LGHNA, CDR2 YSLEER. The CDR3 length is 15 residues. CDR3 sequence reads: CASSQDVRVPHEQYF. Written as DNA, the CDR3 is TGCGCCAGCAGCCAAGATGTCCGGGTACCCCACGAGCAGTACTTC.

The V call is TRBV7-2, the J call TRBJ2-7, with 12 bases lining up with TRBD1. The V segment lost 3 bases and the J segment 5 bases; nucleotides outside the gene matches: 5. This CDR3 spans 15 amino acids. Germline V lookup: CDR1 SGHTA, CDR2 FQGNSA. Written as DNA, the CDR3 is TGTGCCAGCAGCTTCTCCGGGACAGGGGGCGACGAGCAGTACTTC. This sequence encodes CASSFSGTGGDEQYF.

This chain links TRBV28 with TRBJ2-7, with D perhaps matching TRBD2 (5 bases). With 5 bases removed from V and 5 bases from J, the gap between germline ends came to 25 bases. The CDR3 has 17 residues. CDR1 and CDR2 from the germline V gene are MDHEN and SYDVKM. CDR3 residues: CASSVYRTPLLSDEQYF. The CDR3 DNA sequence: TGTGCCAGCAGTGTATATCGGACTCCCCTTTTGAGTGACGAGCAGTACTTC.

This chain joins TRBV11-2 and TRBJ1-1; the match to TRBD1 covers 8 bases. CDR1 is SGHAT and CDR2 is FQNNGV in the germline V gene. This CDR3 is built from 13 residues. The junction had 3 bases not matched to a gene; V was cut back by 5 bases and J by 4 bases. The CDR3 is CASSATGVTEAFF. CDR3 bases: TGTGCCAGCAGCGCGACAGGGGTCACTGAAGCTTTCTTT.

The rearrangement uses TRBV10-3 and TRBJ1-2; TRBD1 aligns across 7 bases. Trimming removed 2 bases from V and 2 bases from J; junction bases left unmatched: 8. CDR3 length equals 16 residues. Germline V gene sequence: CDR1 ENHRY, CDR2 SYGVKD. The CDR3 DNA sequence: TGTGCCATCAGTGAGGAGGAAGGGGGCGCAAACTATGGCTACACCTTC. Its translation: CAISEEEGGANYGYTF.

This clone came up once. The gene calls are TRBV5-1 and TRBJ1-1, with TRBD1 identical over 10 bases. The CDR3 is 16 residues long. V gave up 2 bases and J gave up 1 base; unmatched junction bases: 5. The germline V gene encodes CDR1 SGHRS and CDR2 YFSETQ. This chain's CDR3 is CASSFGTGVANTEAFF. CDR3 DNA: TGCGCCAGCAGCTTCGGGACAGGGGTCGCGAACACTGAAGCTTTCTTT.

V gene TRBV19 combines with J gene TRBJ1-2; a weak D match, TRBD1 (5 bases). Germline V gene data show CDR1 as LNHDA and CDR2 as SQIVND (reference sequence). This CDR3 region has 14 residues. Trimming stripped 5 bases from V and 8 bases from J, with 18 bases between. The CDR3 bases are TGTGCCAGTAGTGTACAGGAGGGGTATACCGGCTACACCTTC. Amino acid sequence: CASSVQEGYTGYTF.

The chain joins TRBV5-1 to TRBJ2-3, with 7 bases aligning to TRBD1. CDR3 length equals 15 residues. Germline-derived CDR1 and CDR2 are SGHRS and YFSETQ. Trimming removed 4 bases from V and 4 bases from J; junction bases left unmatched: 9. CDR3 sequence: CASSLGQVDADTQYF. For the CDR3, the DNA is TGCGCCAGCAGCCTCGGACAGGTTGACGCAGATACGCAGTATTTT.

The chain combines TRBV5-1 with TRBJ2-7; 8 bases line up with TRBD2. V lost 4 bases to trimming and J lost 5 bases; unmatched junction nucleotides: 5. This CDR3 has 13 amino acids. In germline, CDR1 is SGHRS, CDR2 YFSETQ. In DNA form, the CDR3 reads TGCGCCAGCAGCCCCGGGAGGGCCAACGAGCAGTACTTC. This codes for CASSPGRANEQYF.

The chain is built from TRBV9 and TRBJ2-5; 12 bases fit TRBD1. Germline assignment: CDR1 SGDLS and CDR2 YYNGEE. After removal of 3 bases from V and 5 bases from J, the junction contained 5 bases not matched to a gene. The CDR3 has 15 residues. This chain's CDR3 is CASSEGTGGGETQYF. The CDR3, as DNA: TGTGCCAGCAGCGAGGGGACAGGGGGCGGGGAGACCCAGTACTTC.

The V call is TRBV4-3, the J call TRBJ2-1; 9 nucleotides align to TRBD2. CDR1 LGHNA and CDR2 YSLEER come from the germline V gene. CDR3 length: 15 residues. V lost 3 bases, J lost 6 bases, and 6 bases stayed unmatched. The CDR3: CASSHRGLALNEQFF. Written as DNA, the CDR3 is TGCGCCAGCAGCCACAGGGGACTAGCCCTCAATGAGCAGTTCTTC.

J is TRBJ2-7 and V is TRBV28, with 9 bases matching TRBD1. This CDR3 is built from 13 residues. The germline V gene has CDR1 MDHEN and CDR2 SYDVKM. V shed 6 bases, J shed 5 bases, and the junction held 5 bases outside the gene matches. As DNA, the CDR3 is TGTGCCAGCAGGCAACAGGGGGCCCACGAGCAGTACTTC. Its protein product is CASRQQGAHEQYF.

The chain couples TRBV19 to TRBJ2-7; D possibly corresponds to TRBD1 (5 bases). Deletions cut 5 bases from V and 2 bases from J, with 10 bases between. CDR3 length: 13 amino acids. CDR1 is LNHDA, CDR2 SQIVND, per germline (reference sequence). The CDR3 sequence: CASSSGFAYEQYF. DNA of the CDR3: TGTGCCAGTAGTTCAGGGTTTGCCTACGAGCAGTACTTC.

The rearrangement links TRBV7-2 to TRBJ2-7; tentatively, D is TRBD1 (7 bases). Trimming removed 1 base from V and 6 bases from J, with 16 bases in between. The CDR3 covers 15 residues. Germline CDR1 reads SGHTA; CDR2 reads FQGNSA. The CDR3 DNA sequence: TGTGCCAGCAGCTTAGATTCAGGGCAGGGGGGCGAGCAGTACTTC. As protein: CASSLDSGQGGEQYF.

The chain combines TRBV4-3 with TRBJ1-4; D might be TRBD1 (6 bases). Germline V gene sequence: CDR1 LGHNA, CDR2 YSLEER. This CDR3 comprises 15 residues. Trimming left V 2 bases short and J 8 bases short, with 15 bases between. Written as DNA, the CDR3 is TGCGCCAGCAGCCAAACAGGGTCTTTTAGCGAAAAACTGTTTTTT. Translating it yields CASSQTGSFSEKLFF.